This record covers a single T cell receptor (beta chain). These data come from a study of T cell changes during pregnancy in multiple sclerosis. Sequencing was performed with immunoSEQ multiplex PCR; in TCRdb, only in-frame clones are kept and a portion is missing. The sample records about 52,000 clones, 90% to 95% being singletons. V dropped 1 base and J dropped 3; count of bases not matched to a gene: 7. Per the germline V gene, CDR1 is SEHNR and CDR2 is FQNEAQ (reference sequence). The CDR3 runs 16 residues. Sequencing used CD4+ T cells from peripheral blood mononuclear cells, obtained before pregnancy. The chain employs TRBV7-9 and TRBJ1-2; 8 bases agree with TRBD1. The clonotype was recovered from a female donor with multiple sclerosis, enrolled in a pregnancy study. The CDR3 spells CASSLVLQGADYGYTF. DNA for the CDR3: TGTGCCAGCAGCTTAGTCCTCCAGGGGGCAGACTATGGCTACACCTTC.